The 16 T cell receptor beta chains reported below all come from one sample, sequenced in a study of response to subunit inactivated influenza vaccine. TCRdb reprocessed the RT-PCR reads via MiXCR and lists one record per CDR3 protein. The sample has about 540,000 distinct CDR3 sequences, around 25% seen once. These same data were also listed under a study on T cells expressing NK-cell markers. From that report: UMIs accompanied the 5'RACE template switching by which TCR beta cDNA was made.

The material sequenced was CD4+ T cells sorted from PBMCs, taken 11 to 12 days after vaccination. These receptors came from a man in his fifties or sixties who received an inactivated influenza vaccine.

Only a few counts were recorded for this clonotype. The J gene is TRBJ2-1, the V gene TRBV7-9; D is undetermined. Looked up from germline, CDR1 is SEHNR and CDR2 is FQNEAQ (reference sequence). The V end was cut by 2 bases, the J end by 4 bases, with 9 bases between. The CDR3 consists of 14 residues. The DNA of the CDR3 is TGTGCCAGCAGCTTATCTTTCCAGTACAATGAGCAGTTCTTC. This codes for CASSLSFQYNEQFF.

This clonotype was seen many times. This chain uses TRBV3-1 with TRBJ1-1; D perhaps matches TRBD1 (6 bases). The CDR3 is 14 residues long. From germline, CDR1 is LGHDT and CDR2 YNNKEL (reference sequence). Trimming left V 3 bases short and J 1 base short, with 9 bases between. The CDR3 protein is CASSHPQGNTEAFF. Written as DNA, the CDR3 is TGTGCCAGCAGCCATCCACAGGGGAACACTGAAGCTTTCTTT.

As DNA, the CDR3 is TGTGCCATCAGGACTAGCGGAAACAATGAGCAGTTCTTC. Its protein is CAIRTSGNNEQFF. The chain carries TRBV10-3 and TRBJ2-1; 9 bases match TRBD2. Germline CDR1 and CDR2: ENHRY and SYGVKD. Germline trimming cut 6 bases from V and 5 bases from J; bases unmatched to any gene: 2. The CDR3 has 13 residues.

This chain uses TRBV12-3 or TRBV12-4 with TRBJ1-2, with D hard to call. This CDR3 spans 19 amino acids. The V and J ends lost 5 bases and 4 bases respectively, with 29 bases between them. In DNA, the CDR3 is TGTGCCAGCAGTCTCCTTGTAGGTGGAACCAAGAGTCCTGCCTATGGCTACACCTTC. Residues: CASSLLVGGTKSPAYGYTF.

The gene calls are TRBV5-1 and TRBJ2-3, with TRBD2 as a possible D gene (5 bases). Per the germline V gene, CDR1 is SGHRS and CDR2 is YFSETQ. Trimming shortened V by 0 bases and J by 0 bases, and 14 bases separated the two germline ends. The CDR3 has 17 residues. The CDR3 DNA sequence: TGCGCCAGCAGCTTGGACCCAGCGGTGGTTAGCACAGATACGCAGTATTTT. It encodes CASSLDPAVVSTDTQYF.

A few counts support this clonotype. V is TRBV19 and J is TRBJ2-6; TRBD1 agrees at 9 bases. CDR3 length: 13 residues. V was clipped by 4 bases and J by 15 bases; unmatched bases: 7. Looked up from germline, CDR1 is LNHDA and CDR2 is SQIVND (reference sequence). The CDR3 protein is CASSKGQGSDLTF. The CDR3 nucleotides read TGTGCCAGTAGTAAGGGACAGGGTAGCGACCTGACTTTC. Combining the CDR3 with reference TRBV19 and TRBJ2-6 gives the whole variable domain DGGITQSPKYLFRKEGQNVTLSCEQNLNHDAMYWYRQDPGQGLRLIYYSQIVNDFQKGDIAEGYSVSREKKESFPLTVTSAQKNPTAFYLCASSKGQGSDLTFGAGSRLTVL.

The chain carries TRBV11-2 and TRBJ2-3, with TRBD1 matching over 7 bases. Per germline, CDR1 SGHAT and CDR2 FQNNGV. V lost 5 bases, J lost 6 bases, and 8 bases stayed unmatched. The length of the CDR3 is 14 residues. The CDR3 here is CASSPDRLRDTQYF. CDR3 nucleotides: TGTGCCAGCAGCCCGGACAGGTTAAGGGATACGCAGTATTTT.

V is TRBV16 and J is TRBJ2-7; the match to TRBD2 covers 12 bases. Unmatched junction bases numbered 1, after V lost 2 bases and J lost 2 bases. Germline values: CDR1 KGHSY, CDR2 FQNENV. The CDR3 length is 15 residues. CDR3 in amino acids: CASSQPSGRAYEQYF. Here the CDR3 DNA reads TGTGCCAGCAGCCAACCTAGCGGGAGGGCCTACGAGCAGTACTTC. Looking up the rest from reference TRBV16 and TRBJ2-7 gives the full variable domain: GEEVAQTPKHLVRGEGQKAKLYCAPIKGHSYVFWYQQVLKNEFKFLISFQNENVFDETGMPKERFSAKCLPNSPCSLEIQATKLEDSAVYFCASSQPSGRAYEQYFGPGTRLTVT.

The chain uses TRBV7-9 and TRBJ1-2; no clear D. Germline V gene data show CDR1 as SEHNR and CDR2 as FQNEAQ (reference sequence). The CDR3 runs 15 residues. V lost 5 bases, J lost 4 bases, and 17 bases lay in between. The DNA of the CDR3 is TGTGCCAGCAGCATAAAGGAGGGATTTCGCTATGGCTACACCTTC. This gives the protein CASSIKEGFRYGYTF.

This clonotype appeared a few times. The chain couples TRBV27 to TRBJ2-1, with 16 nucleotides matching TRBD2. The V gene's germline CDR1 is MNHEY and CDR2 SMNVEV (reference sequence). V lost 4 bases to trimming and J lost 7 bases; unmatched junction nucleotides: 7. The CDR3 is 17 residues long. This CDR3 is CASSSPGTSGRGNEQFF. The CDR3 bases are TGTGCCAGCAGTTCCCCCGGGACTAGCGGGAGGGGAAATGAGCAGTTCTTC.

This chain uses TRBV28 with TRBJ2-4; D gene unclear. This CDR3 comprises 14 residues. V lost 6 bases and J 1 base, leaving 10 bases between the germline ends. Germline V gene lookup returns CDR1 MDHEN and CDR2 SYDVKM. The CDR3 reads CASRTPFAKNIQYF. The CDR3 nucleotides read TGTGCCAGCAGAACGCCGTTTGCCAAAAACATTCAGTACTTC. The complete variable domain, with remaining parts taken from reference TRBV28 and TRBJ2-4, reads DVKVTQSSRYLVKRTGEKVFLECVQDMDHENMFWYRQDPGLGLRLIYFSYDVKMKEKGDIPEGYSVSREKKERFSLILESASTNQTSMYLCASRTPFAKNIQYFGAGTRLSVL.

This clonotype appeared a few times. The CDR3 DNA reads as TGTGCCACCCGGGACAGGGAATCCTACGAGCAGTACTTC. Its protein is CATRDRESYEQYF. The chain recombines TRBV10-3 with TRBJ2-7; 9 bases fit TRBD1. Per germline, CDR1 ENHRY and CDR2 SYGVKD. V lost 10 bases to trimming and J lost 1 base; unmatched junction nucleotides: 5. This CDR3 has 13 amino acids.

Regarding this clonotype: One end of the junction varies from germline; a read error may be responsible. The chain is built from TRBV15 and TRBJ2-1; D uncertain. This CDR3 is 16 amino acids long. Germline assignment: CDR1 LNHNV and CDR2 YYDKDF (reference sequence). The CDR3 loop is CASSQKSMLVYNEQFF. The CDR3 coding sequence is TGTGCCTCCAGTCAGAAATCAATGTTAGTGTACAATGAGCAGTTCTTC.

This sequence joins TRBV21-1 and TRBJ2-2; the DNA was not used to check the table's D call, TRBD1. TRBV21-1 is a pseudogene segment. The CDR3 sequence is 18 residues long. CDR3 residues: CASSKVPGPPLNTGELFF. The CDR3 DNA follows: TGTGCCAGCAGCAAAGTTCCAGGACCCCCCCTGAACACCGGGGAGCTGTTTTTT.

The gene calls are TRBV5-1 and TRBJ2-1; 8 bases map to TRBD2. The V gene end was trimmed by 4 bases and the J gene end by 0 bases; junction bases not matched to a gene: 3. The CDR3 length is 15 residues. The germline V gene has CDR1 SGHRS and CDR2 YFSETQ. CDR3 sequence reads: CASSRGGDSYNEQFF. The CDR3 bases are TGCGCCAGCAGCCGGGGGGGGGACTCCTACAATGAGCAGTTCTTC. The full variable domain, in which reference TRBV5-1 and TRBJ2-1 provide the parts outside the CDR3, is KAGVTQTPRYLIKTRGQQVTLSCSPISGHRSVSWYQQTPGQGLQFLFEYFSETQRNKGNFPGRFSGRQFSNSRSEMNVSTLELGDSALYLCASSRGGDSYNEQFFGPGTRLTVL.

The chain links TRBV7-2 to TRBJ1-2, with unresolved D. The CDR3 contains 13 residues. In germline, CDR1 is SGHTA, CDR2 FQGNSA. The V and J ends lost 5 bases and 6 bases respectively, with 13 bases between them. CDR3 protein: CASSQGQVDGYTF. The CDR3 DNA follows: TGTGCCAGCAGCCAAGGGCAGGTTGATGGCTACACCTTC. The full variable domain, its missing parts supplied by reference TRBV7-2 and TRBJ1-2, is GAGVSQSPSNKVTEKGKDVELRCDPISGHTALYWYRQSLGQGLEFLIYFQGNSAPDKSGLPSDRFSAERTGGSVSTLTIQRTQQEDSAVYLCASSQGQVDGYTFGSGTRLTVV.